These 27 T cell receptor beta chains were sequenced from one sample in a study of CD8+ T cells in alopecia areata. Isolated RNA was reverse transcribed into cDNA used as the sequencing template. Method: immunoSEQ multiplex PCR; TCRdb's copy keeps in-frame clones and lacks some. The profile covers some 110,000 clones, none occurring a single time. The sample consisted of lesional skin. Source of these receptors: a C3H/HeJ mouse with alopecia areata. MHC haplotype of the strain: H2-k.

The sample holds a few counts of this clone. Gene names denote mouse genes. The sequence runs out 4 residues before the end of the CDR3; the remainder is reconstructed from the germline J gene. The chain combines TRBV13-3 with TRBJ1-2, with 9 nucleotides matching TRBD1. Germline CDR1 reads NNHDY; CDR2 reads SYVADS. Trimming at V came to 3 bases and at J to 4 bases, leaving 4 bases not matched to a gene. CDR3 length equals 14 residues. The CDR3: CASSAQGAGSDYTF. The part of the CDR3 DNA that was read is TGTGCCAGCAGTGCACAGGGGGCGGGCTCC.

As for this clone: Mouse gene names and germline throughout. The sequenced fragment ends 4 residues before the CDR3 boundary, so the rest is inferred from the germline J gene. This rearrangement joins TRBV19 to TRBJ2-7; 10 positions agree with TRBD2. Germline CDR1 is FNHDT and CDR2 is SITEND (reference sequence). This CDR3 region has 15 residues. Trimming at V came to 4 bases and at J to 1 base, leaving 5 bases not matched to a gene. The DNA read from the CDR3 is TGTGCCAGCAGTCAGGACTGGGGGTATTCCTAT. Translation: CASSQDWGYSY. The whole CDR3 sequence reads CASSQDWGYSYEQYF. The full variable domain, its missing parts supplied by reference TRBV19 and TRBJ2-7, is GGIITQTPKFLIGQEGQKLTLKCQQNFNHDTMYWYRQDSGKGLRLIYYSITENDLQKGDLSEGYDASREKKSSFSLTVTSAQKNEMAVFLCASSQDWGYSYEQYFGPGTRLTVL.

In its sample, this clone was seen a few times. Gene and germline names: mouse. From the germline J gene comes the end of the CDR3, since the read stops 4 residues before it. The chain uses TRBV1 and TRBJ2-7, with 7 bases fitting TRBD1. Germline V gives CDR1 NSQYPW, CDR2 LRSPGD (reference sequence). The CDR3 consists of 16 residues. With V trimmed by 2 bases and J by 3 bases, 10 bases remained unmatched. CDR3: CTCSANTGEGFYEQYF. CDR3 DNA, as far as it was read: TGCACCTGCAGTGCAAATACAGGGGAGGGTTTCTAT.

This clone was counted many times. The listed genes are named as in mouse. The read terminates 4 residues ahead of where the CDR3 ends, so the germline J gene completes it. This chain uses TRBV1 with TRBJ1-2; 9 positions agree with TRBD1. With V trimmed by 2 bases and J by 4 bases, 5 bases remained unmatched. Germline V gives CDR1 NSQYPW, CDR2 LRSPGD (reference sequence). The CDR3 is 15 amino acids. The CDR3 bases that were read are TGCACCTGCAGTGCAAACAGGGGGCGGGGCTCC. Its protein product is CTCSANRGRGS. The entire CDR3 sequence reads CTCSANRGRGSDYTF.

As concerns this clone: Gene names and germline refer to mouse. The sequenced fragment ends 4 residues before the CDR3 boundary, so the rest is inferred from the germline J gene. The chain uses TRBV1 and TRBJ1-1, with TRBD1 matching over 9 bases. V shed 2 bases, J shed 0 bases, and the junction held 7 bases outside the gene matches. The CDR3 runs 17 residues. Per the germline V gene, CDR1 is NSQYPW and CDR2 is LRSPGD (reference sequence). Here the CDR3 reads CTCSAPDRGRANTEVFF. Partial CDR3 DNA: TGCACCTGCAGTGCACCTGACAGGGGGAGGGCAAACACA.

This clone was observed a few times. Here the gene names and germline are mouse. The CDR3 is cut off 4 residues early in the read; its end comes from the germline J gene. The chain joins TRBV1 to TRBJ2-5; tentatively, D is TRBD2 (6 bases). Deletions cut 0 bases from V and 1 base from J, with 11 bases between. The CDR3 contains 16 residues. CDR1 and CDR2 (germline): NSQYPW, LRSPGD (reference sequence). CDR3 amino acids: CTCSADVGVDQDTQYF. CDR3 DNA (partial): TGCACCTGCAGTGCAGATGTGGGGGTGGACCAAGAC.

This clone came up a few times. Gene names and germline match the mouse. This chain's CDR3 is CAWSGQQDTQYF. The CDR3 DNA, read in part, is TGTGCCTGGTCGGGACAACAAGAC. The chain uses TRBV31 and TRBJ2-5; TRBD1 is a possible D gene (6 bases). The DNA ends 4 residues before the CDR3 does, and the rest of the CDR3 is filled in from the germline J gene. The CDR3 consists of 12 residues. The germline V gene has CDR1 GKSSPN and CDR2 SITVG. Trimming removed 5 bases at V and 3 bases at J, with 9 bases between.

This clone was counted between two and nine times. Gene names follow the mouse nomenclature. Read data end 4 residues before the CDR3 end; the end is taken from the germline J gene. The V gene is TRBV13-3, the J gene TRBJ2-3; 9 bases fit TRBD1. The CDR3 has 16 amino acids. Germline CDR1 is NNHDY and CDR2 is SYVADS. The ends lost 0 bases at V and 3 bases at J; junction bases unmatched: 5. CDR3: CASSDDRGLGAETLYF. CDR3 DNA (partial): TGTGCCAGCAGTGATGACAGGGGGCTAGGGGCAGAA.

A remark on this clone: The gene symbols are mouse symbols. Read coverage stops 4 residues before the CDR3 terminus; the germline J gene supplies the remainder. This sequence joins TRBV19 and TRBJ1-4; tentatively, D is TRBD1 (6 bases). Germline values: CDR1 FNHDT, CDR2 SITEND (reference sequence). The germline V and J ends were trimmed by 3 bases and 3 bases, with 6 bases remaining between them. The CDR3 totals 13 residues. The covered CDR3 bases are TGTGCCAGCAGTACAGGGGCCAACGAA. It is translated as CASSTGANE. The whole CDR3 sequence is CASSTGANERLFF.

Concerning this clone: Mouse germline and gene names are used. The sequenced fragment ends 4 residues before the CDR3 boundary, so the rest is inferred from the germline J gene. At the DNA level, this CDR3 is encoded by other sequences in the same sample as well. The V and J genes are TRBV1 and TRBJ1-1; possible D gene TRBD1, 5 bases. The V gene lost 3 bases and the J gene lost 4 bases, with 9 bases spanning the gap. The CDR3 extends over 13 amino acids. Per the germline V gene, CDR1 is NSQYPW and CDR2 is LRSPGD (reference sequence). The sequenced part of the CDR3 DNA is TGCACCTGCAGTGCGCTCCAGGGCACA. This sequence encodes CTCSALQGT. The CDR3 in full is CTCSALQGTEVFF.

In its sample, this clone was seen a few times. Mouse names are used for the genes. The DNA ends 4 residues before the CDR3 does, and the rest of the CDR3 is filled in from the germline J gene. J is TRBJ2-7 and V is TRBV13-1; no clear D gene. The V gene's germline CDR1 is NSHNY and CDR2 SYGAGN. This CDR3 region has 13 residues. Incomplete CDR3 DNA: TGTGCCAGCAGTGATGCTCAGGATTAT. Amino acids: CASSDAQDY. The full CDR3 is CASSDAQDYEQYF.

About this clone itself: Gene and germline names: mouse. The CDR3 goes on 4 residues after the read ends, and that part is filled in from the germline J gene. V and J are TRBV1 and TRBJ2-2, with 7 bases that match TRBD1. The trim removed 5 bases at V and 0 bases at J, leaving 0 bases unmatched. CDR1 and CDR2 (germline): NSQYPW, LRSPGD (reference sequence). The CDR3 covers 14 residues. The CDR3 here is CTCSQGANTGQLYF. The part of the CDR3 DNA that was read is TGCACCTGCAGTCAGGGGGCAAACACCGGG. The full variable domain, with the rest looked up from reference TRBV1 and TRBJ2-2, is VTLLEQNPRWRLVPRGQAVNLRCILKNSQYPWMSWYQQDLQKQLQWLFTLRSPGDKEVKSLPGADYLATRVTDTELRLQVANMSQGRTLYCTCSQGANTGQLYFGEGSKLTVL.

This clone was recorded a few times. Gene names are mouse gene names. The observed sequence ends 4 residues before the CDR3 terminus, with the missing tail filled in from the germline J gene. The J gene is TRBJ2-4, the V gene TRBV19; tentatively, D is TRBD1 (6 bases). CDR1 and CDR2 from the germline V gene are FNHDT and SITEND (reference sequence). The CDR3 is 12 amino acids. The CDR3 protein is CASKQGGNTLYF. Incomplete CDR3 DNA: TGTGCCAGCAAACAGGGCGGAAAC.

This clone was seen more than once but under ten times. Mouse names are used for the genes. The CDR3 end is not reached by the read, which stops 4 residues before it; the germline J gene fills it in. This sequence joins TRBV19 and TRBJ2-4; tentative D call: TRBD1 (5 bases). This CDR3 is built from 15 residues. The germline CDR1 and CDR2 sequences are FNHDT and SITEND (reference sequence). Trimming took off 5 bases at V and 0 bases at J, with 13 bases between the two ends. The sequenced CDR3 bases are TGTGCCAGCAGCCCCATCAGGGATAGTCAAAAC. Amino acids: CASSPIRDSQN. The CDR3 as a whole reads CASSPIRDSQNTLYF.

Comment on this clone: Mouse gene names and germline throughout. The CDR3 extends 4 residues past the end of the read, so its final part is completed from the germline J gene. The chain links TRBV13-3 to TRBJ2-1, with TRBD2 identical over 9 bases. Unmatched junction bases numbered 6, after V lost 0 bases and J lost 5 bases. This CDR3 comprises 16 residues. CDR1 is NNHDY and CDR2 is SYVADS in the germline V gene. CDR3 loop: CASSDAGSGGDAEQFF. CDR3 DNA (partial): TGTGCCAGCAGTGATGCAGGGTCTGGGGGGGATGCT.

Ten or more counts support this clone. All gene names here are mouse names. Read sequence stops 4 residues before the CDR3 end, and the germline J gene provides the missing end. This chain connects TRBV13-3 to TRBJ1-1; D may be TRBD1 (6 bases). CDR1 is NNHDY, CDR2 SYVADS, per germline. The CDR3 has 15 amino acids. Trimming stripped 4 bases from V and 0 bases from J, with 13 bases between. CDR3 DNA, as far as it was read: TGTGCCAGCAGTCTCCGGGACAATGCAAACACA. As protein: CASSLRDNANT. The whole CDR3 is CASSLRDNANTEVFF.

This clone was detected many times. Here the gene names and germline are mouse. The sequenced fragment ends 4 residues before the CDR3 boundary, so the rest is inferred from the germline J gene. The chain recombines TRBV13-3 with TRBJ2-3, with 7 bases lining up with TRBD2. The length of the CDR3 is 15 residues. Germline trimming cut 4 bases from V and 0 bases from J; bases unmatched to any gene: 5. Germline V gene data show CDR1 as NNHDY and CDR2 as SYVADS. The CDR3 loop is CASSPGGPSAETLYF. Partial CDR3 DNA: TGTGCCAGCAGTCCTGGGGGTCCTAGTGCAGAA.

About this clone: Gene names refer to mouse genes. The CDR3 end is not reached by the read, which stops 4 residues before it; the germline J gene fills it in. The chain recombines TRBV13-2 with TRBJ2-7, with 7 bases that match TRBD2. This CDR3 has 11 amino acids. Germline-derived CDR1 and CDR2 are NNHNN and SYGAGS (reference sequence). The covered CDR3 bases are TGTGCCAGCGTCTGGGGGTAT. Its protein is CASVWGY. The whole CDR3 region reads CASVWGYEQYF.

This clone was seen ten or more times. Gene labels here are mouse ones. CDR3 sequence: CASSEPSGGNYAEQFF. Partial CDR3 DNA: TGTGCCAGCAGTGAGCCCTCTGGGGGAAACTATGCT. The chain has TRBV13-3 and TRBJ2-1; TRBD2 agrees at 7 bases. Read sequence stops 4 residues before the CDR3 end, and the germline J gene provides the missing end. Per germline, CDR1 NNHDY and CDR2 SYVADS. The CDR3 extends over 16 amino acids. Trimming removed 2 bases from V and 1 base from J; junction bases left unmatched: 6.

As to this clone: Gene labels here are mouse ones. The missing CDR3 end, 4 residues past where the read stops, is filled in from the germline J gene. The chain recombines TRBV13-1 with TRBJ1-4, with a weak D call TRBD1 (5 bases). The CDR3 is 14 residues long. CDR1 is NSHNY, CDR2 SYGAGN, per germline. Trimming cost V 5 bases and J 0 bases, with 8 bases left between them. CDR3 DNA, as far as it was read: TGTGCCAGCAGGGCAGGGATTTCCAACGAA. Translating gives CASRAGISNE. The entire CDR3 protein is CASRAGISNERLFF.

This clone was found many times. The listed genes are named as in mouse. Sequencing ends 4 residues short of the CDR3 end; the germline J gene provides the rest. The gene calls are TRBV1 and TRBJ1-1; a weak D match, TRBD1 (5 bases). The CDR3 loop spans 15 amino acids. CDR1 is NSQYPW and CDR2 is LRSPGD in the germline V gene (reference sequence). V was clipped by 5 bases and J by 0 bases, with 13 bases between them. CDR3 bases read: TGCACCTGCAGTACCGGACAAACTGCAAACACA. Protein product: CTCSTGQTANT. The whole CDR3 sequence reads CTCSTGQTANTEVFF.

As to this clone: Genes and germline come from the mouse. Read sequence stops 4 residues before the CDR3 end, and the germline J gene provides the missing end. This sequence joins TRBV13-2 and TRBJ2-5; perhaps TRBD2 as D (7 bases). Germline V gene lookup returns CDR1 NNHNN and CDR2 SYGAGS (reference sequence). This CDR3 region has 16 residues. Trimming pared 0 bases from V and 3 bases from J, leaving 14 bases between. This CDR3 reads CASGDAWGPGQDTQYF. The sequenced CDR3 bases are TGTGCCAGCGGTGATGCCTGGGGGCCGGGACAAGAC.

This clone was counted ten times or more. TCRdb's protein and the DNA translation differ at residue 13; the protein here comes from the DNA. The genes and germline here are from mouse. The CDR3 extends 3 residues past the end of the read, so its final part is completed from the germline J gene. The chain carries TRBV1 and TRBJ1-6; 9 nucleotides line up with TRBD1. TRBJ1-6 is flagged as an ORF with uncertain function. Germline V CDR1 and CDR2: NSQYPW, LRSPGD (reference sequence). The CDR3 is 16 residues long. Trimming took 2 bases from V and 7 from J; bases not matched to a gene: 6. The CDR3 bases that were read are TGCACCTGCAGTGCAAGACAGGGGGGCTTGAATTCGCCC. This encodes CTCSARQGGLNSP. The complete CDR3 sequence is CTCSARQGGLNSPLYF.

About this clone itself: Genes and germline come from the mouse. Read data end 4 residues before the CDR3 end; the end is taken from the germline J gene. V gene TRBV13-3 combines with J gene TRBJ2-7; weak D call: TRBD1 (6 bases). The CDR3 totals 13 residues. Germline V gene lookup returns CDR1 NNHDY and CDR2 SYVADS. This CDR3 is CASSSRDIYEQYF. Incomplete CDR3 DNA: TGTGCCAGCAGCAGTCGGGACATATAT.

As to this clone: Gene names and germline match the mouse. Read sequence stops 4 residues before the CDR3 end, and the germline J gene provides the missing end. The chain links TRBV13-2 to TRBJ2-5; 10 bases match TRBD2. Germline V lookup: CDR1 NNHNN, CDR2 SYGAGS (reference sequence). The CDR3 spans 17 residues. J lost 0 bases, V lost 0 bases, and 4 bases had no gene match. The CDR3 spells CASGDALGGLNQDTQYF. CDR3 DNA (partial): TGTGCCAGCGGTGATGCCCTGGGGGGGCTTAACCAAGAC.

About this clone itself: TCRdb's protein sequence differs at residue 12 from the translated DNA; the protein presented here follows the DNA. The genes are named according to mouse. The read ends 3 residues shy of where the CDR3 ends; the end is completed using the germline J gene. The V and J genes are TRBV19 and TRBJ1-3, with 8 bases identical to TRBD1. CDR3 length: 15 residues. Germline-derived CDR1 and CDR2 are FNHDT and SITEND (reference sequence). Unmatched junction bases numbered 5, after V lost 5 bases and J lost 1 base. CDR3 DNA (partial): TGTGCCAGCAGATCCGACAGGGGATCTGGAAATACG. Its protein is CASRSDRGSGNT. The whole CDR3 is CASRSDRGSGNTLYF.

This clone was seen a handful of times. Gene names and germline refer to mouse. CDR3 bases read: TGTGCCAGCAGTGATGCCAGGGTCGGTAGTGCAGAA. Translated, it gives CASSDARVGSAE. The entire CDR3 reads CASSDARVGSAETLYF. The chain couples TRBV13-3 to TRBJ2-3; weak D call: TRBD1 (5 bases). The read terminates 4 residues ahead of where the CDR3 ends, so the germline J gene completes it. V dropped 0 bases and J dropped 0 bases, with 11 bases sitting between them. Germline V gives CDR1 NNHDY, CDR2 SYVADS. This CDR3 is 16 amino acids long.